This entry features one T cell receptor beta chain sequence. The antigen it binds to is not known. No quality values exist for individual bases; no much larger clone is one base distant. The source of the sample is a study of blood T cell repertoires in COVID-19 (dated by TCRdb to 2018 to 2020). Some background on the complete study: Samples covering the acute and convalescent phases of COVID-19 were provided by collaborators in the United States, Italy and Spain. The material from the prospective study consisted of cDNA or gDNA derived from T cells, B-cell-depleted T cells, or PBMCs. Subjects who had been exposed to COVID-19, were actively infected with it, or had recovered from it provided the deeply sampled blood TCRbeta repertoires that made up the dataset. The repertoires were made available in a free public database intended to serve as a resource for research on the immune response to SARS-CoV-2. The samples were drawn from the first 160 participants of the ongoing ImmuneRACE study and from roughly 1,300 subjects provided by 6 global collaborators. Sample metadata almost always included a de-identified subject ID, COVID-19 status, age in years and sex. Where available, HLA class I and class II types were taken from metadata supplied by the sample provider and were not determined by assay-based typing. Study-wide conclusions, independent of this receptor: Clinical and demographic metadata were provided uncurated, with the amount varying by source and participant.

The immunoSEQ Assay, a bias-controlled multiplex PCR, was used to amplify TCRbeta CDR3 regions from genomic DNA. The authors' pipeline ran thus. Within the assay, amplification of reference gene primers was used to estimate how many nucleated cells each sample contained. Sequence reads were collapsed and filtered to measure the absolute abundance of every unique TCRbeta CDR3 rearrangement. For each sample, productive Simpson clonality was calculated as the square root of Simpson's diversity index across productive rearrangements. Here the immuneACCESS table is served through TCRdb, limited to in-frame sequences with V and J called. Missing clones are a known gap in these copies; in checked studies unresolved V genes cover under half, and the rest lacks a known reason. That table is the source of V, J and clone size, and D and trimming were worked out from the DNA. This sample is represented by around 200,000 clones; approximately 90% of them were singletons. 7% to 7.5% of the sample is in the top ten clones.

Whole blood was collected in K2EDTA tubes by collaborating institutions according to the institutions' own protocols. For TCRbeta analysis, collaborators shipped samples as frozen whole blood, isolated PBMCs, or DNA extracted from either of those sample types. The CDR3 goes from the cysteine to the phenylalanine over 14 residues. CDR3 DNA only is kept here, 42 bases in frame from base 1. CDR1 KGHDR and CDR2 SFDVKD were looked up in the germline V gene. The junction carries 13 bases between V and J, which are trimmed by 9 bases and 2 bases respectively. The sample was peripheral blood. Recombination connected TRBV24-1 to TRBJ2-1; a tentative D call is TRBD2 (5 bases match). The sequence derives from a woman aged 80 or older in a cohort sampled during active or convalescent COVID-19. The CDR3 reads as follows: CATEPRVPYNEQFF. The sequenced DNA: TGTGCCACCGAGCCGAGGGTTCCCTACAATGAGCAGTTCTTC.